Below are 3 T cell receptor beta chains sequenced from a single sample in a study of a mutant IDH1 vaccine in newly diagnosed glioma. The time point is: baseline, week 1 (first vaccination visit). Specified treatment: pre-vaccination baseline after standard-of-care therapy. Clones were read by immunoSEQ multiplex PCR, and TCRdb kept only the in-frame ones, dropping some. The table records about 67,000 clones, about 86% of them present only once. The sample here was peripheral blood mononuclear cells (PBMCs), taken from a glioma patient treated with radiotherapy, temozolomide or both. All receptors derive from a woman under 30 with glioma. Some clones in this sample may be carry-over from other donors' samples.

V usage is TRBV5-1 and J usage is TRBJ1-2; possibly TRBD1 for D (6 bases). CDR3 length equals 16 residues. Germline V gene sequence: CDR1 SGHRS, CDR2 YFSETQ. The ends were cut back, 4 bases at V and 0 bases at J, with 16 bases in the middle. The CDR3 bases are TGCGCCAGCAGCGCCGGGACATTTCTTCCTAACTATGGCTACACCTTC. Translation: CASSAGTFLPNYGYTF.

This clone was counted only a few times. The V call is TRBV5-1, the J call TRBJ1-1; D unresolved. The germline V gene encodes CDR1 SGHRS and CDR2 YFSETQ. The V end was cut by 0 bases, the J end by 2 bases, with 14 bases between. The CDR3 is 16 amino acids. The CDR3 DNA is TGCGCCAGCAGCTTGGCGACTAAACACTTAAACACTGAAGCTTTCTTT. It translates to CASSLATKHLNTEAFF.

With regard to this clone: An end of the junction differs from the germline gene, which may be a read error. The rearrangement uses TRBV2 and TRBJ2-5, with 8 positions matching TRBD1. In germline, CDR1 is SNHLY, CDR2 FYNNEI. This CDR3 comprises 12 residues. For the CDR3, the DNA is TGTGCCAGCCGGGACAGGAGAGAGGCCCAGTACTTC. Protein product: CASRDRREAQYF.